What follows is one TCR beta chain and its context. Its antigen remains unknown. This specimen comes from a study of vaccination and CD4 T cells after COVID-19. Cultured CD4+ T cell DNA underwent sequencing with the Oncomine TCR Beta short-read assay. TCRdb fed the PCR reads into MiXCR, producing one record per CDR3 protein. Among some 14,000 distinct CDR3 sequences listed, approximately 60% were seen once. Treatment indicated: approximately nine-day PBMC culture with coronavirus spike peptide pools or control peptides (ViraFEST assay). IL-2 at roughly 9.2 IU/ml and peptide pools at approximately 10 ug/ml were added to PBMCs cultured at a few million per well. The source is a human donor who had recovered from COVID-19. Sample: CD4+ T cells from blood, cultured in vitro.

As DNA, the CDR3 is TGTGCCAGCTCACCGGGGGGGGTCGGAGGCTACACCTTC. Translation gives CASSPGGVGGYTF. This chain joins TRBV18 and TRBJ1-2; the D gene is possibly TRBD1 (5 bases). V was cut by 3 bases and J by 8 bases, with 13 bases left in between. Germline CDR1 and CDR2: KGHSH and LQKENI. The CDR3 is 13 residues long.